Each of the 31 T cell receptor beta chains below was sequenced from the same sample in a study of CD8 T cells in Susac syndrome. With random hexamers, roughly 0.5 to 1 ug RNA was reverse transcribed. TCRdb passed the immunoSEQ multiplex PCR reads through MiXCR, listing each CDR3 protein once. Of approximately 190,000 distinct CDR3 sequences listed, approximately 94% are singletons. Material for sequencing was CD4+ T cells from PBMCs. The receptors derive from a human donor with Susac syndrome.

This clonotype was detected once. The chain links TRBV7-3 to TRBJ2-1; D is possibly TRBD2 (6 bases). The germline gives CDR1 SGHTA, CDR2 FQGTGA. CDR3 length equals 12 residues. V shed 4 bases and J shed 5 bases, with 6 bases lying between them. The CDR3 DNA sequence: TGTGCCAGCAGCTCGGGAGACAATGAGCAGTTCTTC. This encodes CASSSGDNEQFF.

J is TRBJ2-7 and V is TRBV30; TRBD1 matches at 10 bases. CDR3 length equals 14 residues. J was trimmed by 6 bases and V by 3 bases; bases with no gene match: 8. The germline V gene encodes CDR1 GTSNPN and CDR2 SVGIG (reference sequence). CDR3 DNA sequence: TGTGCCTGGAGAGATCCCGGGACAGGGGCCGAGCAGTACTTC. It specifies CAWRDPGTGAEQYF.

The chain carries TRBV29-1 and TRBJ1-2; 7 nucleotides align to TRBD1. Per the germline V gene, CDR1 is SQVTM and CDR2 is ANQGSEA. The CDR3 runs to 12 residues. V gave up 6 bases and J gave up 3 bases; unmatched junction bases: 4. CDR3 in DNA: TGCAGCGTGTCCGGGACAGACTATGGCTACACCTTC. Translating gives CSVSGTDYGYTF.

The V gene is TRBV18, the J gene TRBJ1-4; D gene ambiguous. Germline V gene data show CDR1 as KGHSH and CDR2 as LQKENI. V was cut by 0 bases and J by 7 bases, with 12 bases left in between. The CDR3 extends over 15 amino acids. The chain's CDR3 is CASSPPLGGSEKLFF. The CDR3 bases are TGTGCCAGCTCACCACCGCTGGGAGGAAGTGAAAAACTGTTTTTT.

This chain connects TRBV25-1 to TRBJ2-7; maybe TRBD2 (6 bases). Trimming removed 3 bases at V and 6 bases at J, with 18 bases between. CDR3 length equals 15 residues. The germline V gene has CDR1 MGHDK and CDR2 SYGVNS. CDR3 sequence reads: CASSDKGVEGFEQYF. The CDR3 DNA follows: TGTGCCAGCAGTGACAAGGGAGTGGAGGGTTTCGAGCAGTACTTC.

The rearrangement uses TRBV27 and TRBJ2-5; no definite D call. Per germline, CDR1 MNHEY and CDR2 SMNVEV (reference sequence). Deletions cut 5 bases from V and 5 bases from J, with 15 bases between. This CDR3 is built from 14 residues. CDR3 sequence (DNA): TGTGCCAGCAGTCATAGGAGCCCGCGCGAGACCCAGTACTTC. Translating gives CASSHRSPRETQYF.

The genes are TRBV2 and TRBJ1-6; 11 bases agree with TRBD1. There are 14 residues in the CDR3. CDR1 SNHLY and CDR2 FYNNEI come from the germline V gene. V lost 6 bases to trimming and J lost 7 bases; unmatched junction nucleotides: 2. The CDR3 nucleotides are TGTGCCAGCAGGAGGGACAGGGGGAATTCACCCCTCCACTTT. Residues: CASRRDRGNSPLHF.

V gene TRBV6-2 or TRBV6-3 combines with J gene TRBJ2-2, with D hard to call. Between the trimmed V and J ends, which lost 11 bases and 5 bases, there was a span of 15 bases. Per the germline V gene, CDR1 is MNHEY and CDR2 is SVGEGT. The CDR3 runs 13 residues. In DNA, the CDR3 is TGTGCCGGCACGGCCCTAGAAACCGGGGAGCTGTTTTTT. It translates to CAGTALETGELFF.

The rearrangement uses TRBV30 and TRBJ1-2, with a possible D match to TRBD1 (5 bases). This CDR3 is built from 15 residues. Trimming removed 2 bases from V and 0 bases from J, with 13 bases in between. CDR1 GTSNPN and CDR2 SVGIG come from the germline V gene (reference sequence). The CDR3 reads CAWSPGTYSNYGYTF. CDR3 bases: TGTGCCTGGAGTCCCGGGACGTATTCTAACTATGGCTACACCTTC.

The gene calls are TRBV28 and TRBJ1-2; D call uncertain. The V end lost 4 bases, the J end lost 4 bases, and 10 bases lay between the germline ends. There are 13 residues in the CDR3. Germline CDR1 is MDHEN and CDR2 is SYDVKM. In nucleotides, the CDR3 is TGTGCCAGCAGTTCGGAGCGTTTCTATGGCTACACCTTC. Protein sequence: CASSSERFYGYTF.

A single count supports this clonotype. CDR3 in amino acids: CASSRGKADQVGELFF. In nucleotides, the CDR3 is TGTGCCAGCAGCCGTGGAAAAGCTGACCAGGTCGGGGAGCTGTTTTTT. The chain recombines TRBV12-3 or TRBV12-4 with TRBJ2-2; D not resolved. This CDR3 is 16 amino acids long. Between the trimmed V and J ends, which lost 6 bases and 7 bases, there was a span of 21 bases.

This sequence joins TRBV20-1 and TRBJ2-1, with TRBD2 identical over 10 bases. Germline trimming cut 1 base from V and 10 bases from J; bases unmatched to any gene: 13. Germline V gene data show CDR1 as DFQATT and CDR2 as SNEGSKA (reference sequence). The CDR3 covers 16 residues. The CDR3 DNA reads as TGCAGTGCTAGAGTTGTAGCGGGGGGAACCAATGAAGAGCAGTTCTTC. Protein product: CSARVVAGGTNEEQFF.

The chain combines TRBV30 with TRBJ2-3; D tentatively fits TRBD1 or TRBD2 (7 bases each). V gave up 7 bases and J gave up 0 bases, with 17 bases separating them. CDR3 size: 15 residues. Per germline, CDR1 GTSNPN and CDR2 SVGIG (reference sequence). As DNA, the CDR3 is TGTGCCTCCGAAGGGGAGGGGGCTAGCACAGATACGCAGTATTTT. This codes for CASEGEGASTDTQYF. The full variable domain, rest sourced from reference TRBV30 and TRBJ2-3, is SQTIHQWPATLVQPVGSPLSLECTVEGTSNPNLYWYRQAAGRGLQLLFYSVGIGQISSEVPQNLSASRPQDRQFILSSKKLLLSDSGFYLCASEGEGASTDTQYFGPGTRLTVL.

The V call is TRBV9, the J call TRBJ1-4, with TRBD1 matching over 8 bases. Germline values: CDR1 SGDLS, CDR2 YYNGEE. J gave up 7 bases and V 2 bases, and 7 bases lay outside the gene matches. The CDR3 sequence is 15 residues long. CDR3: CASSVRTGLGEKLFF. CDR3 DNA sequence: TGTGCCAGCAGCGTCCGGACAGGGTTGGGTGAAAAACTGTTTTTT.

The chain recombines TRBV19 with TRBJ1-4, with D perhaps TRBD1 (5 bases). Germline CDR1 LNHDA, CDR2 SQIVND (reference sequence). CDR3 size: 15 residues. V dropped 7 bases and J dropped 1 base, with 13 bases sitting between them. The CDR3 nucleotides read TGTGCCAGTACCTGGGGCATTCAAACTAATGAAAAACTGTTTTTT. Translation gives CASTWGIQTNEKLFF.

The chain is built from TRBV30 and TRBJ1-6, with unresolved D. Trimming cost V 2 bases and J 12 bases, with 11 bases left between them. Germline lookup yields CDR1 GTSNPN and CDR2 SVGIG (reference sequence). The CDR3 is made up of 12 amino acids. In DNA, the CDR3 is TGTGCCTGGAGTCAAGGCGAGGGACCCCTCCACTTT. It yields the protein CAWSQGEGPLHF.

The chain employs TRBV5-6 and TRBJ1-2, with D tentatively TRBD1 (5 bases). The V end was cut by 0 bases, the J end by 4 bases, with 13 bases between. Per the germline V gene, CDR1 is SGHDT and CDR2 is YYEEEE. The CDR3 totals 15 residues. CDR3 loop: CASSLDMGRGYGYTF. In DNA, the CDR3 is TGTGCCAGCAGCTTGGATATGGGGCGCGGCTATGGCTACACCTTC.

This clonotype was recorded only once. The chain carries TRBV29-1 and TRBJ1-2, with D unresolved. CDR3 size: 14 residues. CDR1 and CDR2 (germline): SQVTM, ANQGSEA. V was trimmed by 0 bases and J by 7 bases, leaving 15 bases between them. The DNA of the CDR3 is TGCAGCGTTGAAGAGGGCAGGAATCGTGCTGGCTACACCTTC. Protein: CSVEEGRNRAGYTF. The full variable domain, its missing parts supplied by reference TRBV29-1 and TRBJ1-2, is SAVISQKPSRDICQRGTSLTIQCQVDSQVTMMFWYRQQPGQSLTLIATANQGSEATYESGFVIDKFPISRPNLTFSTLTVSNMSPEDSSIYLCSVEEGRNRAGYTFGSGTRLTVV.

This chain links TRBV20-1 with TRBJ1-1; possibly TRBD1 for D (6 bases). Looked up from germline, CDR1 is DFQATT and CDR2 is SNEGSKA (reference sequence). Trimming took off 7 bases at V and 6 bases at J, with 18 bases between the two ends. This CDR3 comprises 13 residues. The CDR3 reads CSVHTQGLAEAFF. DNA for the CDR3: TGCAGTGTACATACACAGGGTTTGGCTGAAGCTTTCTTT.

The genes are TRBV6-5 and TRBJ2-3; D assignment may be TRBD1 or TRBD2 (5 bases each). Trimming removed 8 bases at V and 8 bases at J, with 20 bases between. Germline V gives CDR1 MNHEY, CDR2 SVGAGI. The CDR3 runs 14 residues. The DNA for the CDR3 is TGTGCCAGCGCCGCCCCCGGGGCCCCGGGTACGCAGTATTTT. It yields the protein CASAAPGAPGTQYF.

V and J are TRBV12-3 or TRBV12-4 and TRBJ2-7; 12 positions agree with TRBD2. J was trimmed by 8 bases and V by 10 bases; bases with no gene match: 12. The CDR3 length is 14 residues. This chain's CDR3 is CATGPSSGGDKQYF. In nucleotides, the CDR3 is TGTGCCACCGGGCCCTCTAGCGGGGGGGACAAGCAGTACTTC.

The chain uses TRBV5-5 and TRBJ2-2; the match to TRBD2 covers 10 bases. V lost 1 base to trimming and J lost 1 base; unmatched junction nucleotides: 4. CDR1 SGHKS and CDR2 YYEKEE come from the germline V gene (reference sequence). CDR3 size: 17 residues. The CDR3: CASSLLPSGGNTGELFF. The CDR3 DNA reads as TGTGCCAGCAGCTTGTTGCCTAGCGGGGGGAACACCGGGGAGCTGTTTTTT.

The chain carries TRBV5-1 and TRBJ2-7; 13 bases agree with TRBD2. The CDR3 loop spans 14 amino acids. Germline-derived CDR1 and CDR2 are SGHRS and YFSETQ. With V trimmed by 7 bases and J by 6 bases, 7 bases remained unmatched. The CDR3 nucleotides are TGCGCCAGCGCGACTAGCGGGGGGCTTAGCGAGCAGTACTTC. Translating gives CASATSGGLSEQYF.

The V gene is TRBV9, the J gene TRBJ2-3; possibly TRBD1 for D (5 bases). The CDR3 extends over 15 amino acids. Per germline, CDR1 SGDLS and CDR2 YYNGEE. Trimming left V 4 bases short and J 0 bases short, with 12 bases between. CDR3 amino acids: CASSRWGGSTDTQYF. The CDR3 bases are TGTGCCAGCAGCCGATGGGGCGGAAGCACAGATACGCAGTATTTT.

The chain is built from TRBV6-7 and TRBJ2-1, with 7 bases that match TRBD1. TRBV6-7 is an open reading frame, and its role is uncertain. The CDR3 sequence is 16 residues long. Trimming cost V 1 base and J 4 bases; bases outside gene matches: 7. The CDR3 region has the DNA TGTGCCAGCAGTTACTGGAGAGGGGGCGGATACAATGAGCAGTTCTTC. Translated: CASSYWRGGGYNEQFF.

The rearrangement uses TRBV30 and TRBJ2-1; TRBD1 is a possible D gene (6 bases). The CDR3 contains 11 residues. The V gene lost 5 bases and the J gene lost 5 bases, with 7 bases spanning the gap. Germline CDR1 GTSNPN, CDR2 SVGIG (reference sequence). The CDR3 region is CAWGQNNEQFF. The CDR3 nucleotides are TGTGCCTGGGGACAGAACAATGAGCAGTTCTTC. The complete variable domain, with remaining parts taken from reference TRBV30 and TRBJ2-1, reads SQTIHQWPATLVQPVGSPLSLECTVEGTSNPNLYWYRQAAGRGLQLLFYSVGIGQISSEVPQNLSASRPQDRQFILSSKKLLLSDSGFYLCAWGQNNEQFFGPGTRLTVL.

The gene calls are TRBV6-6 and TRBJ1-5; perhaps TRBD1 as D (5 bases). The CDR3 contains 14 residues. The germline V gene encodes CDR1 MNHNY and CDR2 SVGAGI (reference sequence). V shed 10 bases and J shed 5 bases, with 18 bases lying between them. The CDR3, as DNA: TGTGCCACCCTTACATCGGGGGGTTATCAGCCCCAGCATTTT. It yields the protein CATLTSGGYQPQHF.

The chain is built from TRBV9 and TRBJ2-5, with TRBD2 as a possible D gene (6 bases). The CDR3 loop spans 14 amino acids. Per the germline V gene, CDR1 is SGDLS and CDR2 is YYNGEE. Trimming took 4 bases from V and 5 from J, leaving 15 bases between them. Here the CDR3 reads CASSRDPREETQYF. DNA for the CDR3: TGTGCCAGCAGCCGCGACCCCCGGGAGGAGACCCAGTACTTC.

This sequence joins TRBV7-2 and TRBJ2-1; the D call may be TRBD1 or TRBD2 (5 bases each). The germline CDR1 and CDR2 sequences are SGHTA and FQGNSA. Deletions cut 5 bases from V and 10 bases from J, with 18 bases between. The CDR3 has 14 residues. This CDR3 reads CASSPGTGADEQFF. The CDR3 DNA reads TGTGCCAGCAGCCCCGGGACCGGCGCTGACGAGCAGTTCTTC.

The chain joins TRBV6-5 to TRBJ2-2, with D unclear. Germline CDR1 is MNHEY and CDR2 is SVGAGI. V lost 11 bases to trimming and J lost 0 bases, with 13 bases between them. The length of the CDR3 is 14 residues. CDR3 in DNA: TGTGCCGGTAGACCGTTCGCGAACACCGGGGAGCTGTTTTTT. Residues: CAGRPFANTGELFF.

CDR3 in amino acids: CASGFDTNQPQHF. CDR3 nucleotides: TGTGCCAGTGGATTCGACACCAATCAGCCCCAGCATTTT. V gene TRBV19 combines with J gene TRBJ1-5; D remains ambiguous. The V end was cut by 8 bases, the J end by 3 bases, with 11 bases between. The CDR3 is 13 residues long. Germline V lookup: CDR1 LNHDA, CDR2 SQIVND (reference sequence).